These T cell receptor beta chains were read from a single sample in a study of T cells in Graves' hyperthyroidism and ophthalmopathy. TCRdb reanalysed the multiplex PCR reads using MiXCR and keeps one entry per CDR3 protein. The data hold hundreds of thousands of distinct CDR3 sequences, with roughly a sixth observed a single time. Sequencing was carried out using blood. The receptor set was obtained from a woman aged 40 to 55 with Graves' ophthalmopathy. CDR3s include the opening cysteine and the closing phenylalanine or tryptophan. The D gene is left open where the match is weak. Some rows mark clone size as missing; the rest say once, few, many or name a class of expanded clone.

cdr3_nt | cdr3_aa | j_call | d_call | clone_size | v_call
TGTGCCAGCAGTGAACTCCTTCGACCCGCCTACGAGCAGTACTTC | CASSELLRPAYEQYF | TRBJ2-7 | NA | many | TRBV2
TGTGCCAGCAGTGGCTGGGGGACTACAAACACAGATACGCAGTATTTT | CASSGWGTTNTDTQYF | TRBJ2-3 | TRBD2 | many | TRBV6-2/TRBV6-3
TGTGCCAGCAGTGAGAGGCAGGATGGCTACACCTTC | CASSERQDGYTF | TRBJ1-2 | NA | NA | TRBV2
TGTGCCAGCAGTGGGCTAGCGGGAGGCCGCAGTGAGCAGTTCTTC | CASSGLAGGRSEQFF | TRBJ2-1 | TRBD2 | NA | TRBV11-2
TGTGCCACAGGAGACAGGGGGCCTGAAGCTTTCTTT | CATGDRGPEAFF | TRBJ1-1 | TRBD1 | NA | TRBV19
TGCAGTGTTGAGGGACAGGGTGCAGATACGCAGTATTTT | CSVEGQGADTQYF | TRBJ2-3 | TRBD1 | NA | TRBV20-1
TGTGCCAGCAGTACGACAGGCCCTAATGAAAAACTGTTTTTT | CASSTTGPNEKLFF | TRBJ1-4 | NA | few | TRBV6-1
TGTGCCAGCACGGGGAACTTTGAAAAACTGTTTTTT | CASTGNFEKLFF | TRBJ1-4 | NA | few | TRBV2
TGCAGTGCTAGAAGGGGACCCGAACCTGGCGAGCAGTACTTC | CSARRGPEPGEQYF | TRBJ2-7 | NA | many | TRBV20-1
TGTGCCTGGAGCCCAGGGAACAATCAGCCCCAGCATTTT | CAWSPGNNQPQHF | TRBJ1-5 | NA | few | TRBV30
TGTGCCTGGAGTGTATCTAGGGCGGCGGGGTTTCAGTACTTC | CAWSVSRAAGFQYF | TRBJ2-4 | NA | few | TRBV30
TGTGCCAGCAGCTTGTGGGTGGCTGAAGCTTTCTTT | CASSLWVAEAFF | TRBJ1-1 | NA | NA | TRBV7-9
TGTGCCAGCCGTAAGGCCCGAGACAGGGGGGAAGAGACCCAGTACTTC | CASRKARDRGEETQYF | TRBJ2-5 | TRBD1 | many | TRBV2
TGTGCCAGCAGTGAATGGCGATGGGATTCACCCCTCCACTTT | CASSEWRWDSPLHF | TRBJ1-6 | NA | NA | TRBV6-1
TGTGCCAGCAGCCATGGCCATAGCAATCAGCCCCAGCATTTT | CASSHGHSNQPQHF | TRBJ1-5 | NA | few | TRBV3-1
TGTGCCAGCAGCCTAGGGGGGGTGGGGGAACAGCCCCAGCATTTT | CASSLGGVGEQPQHF | TRBJ1-5 | NA | few | TRBV4-2
TGTGCCAGTACCACTCGTACCGGGGAGCTGTTTTTT | CASTTRTGELFF | TRBJ2-2 | NA | NA | TRBV19
TGTGCCACCCAGGCAGGGGATCTCTACGAGCAGTACTTC | CATQAGDLYEQYF | TRBJ2-7 | NA | few | TRBV19
TGCGCCAGCAGCGGATACAGCGGGAGAGGAGATACGCAGTATTTT | CASSGYSGRGDTQYF | TRBJ2-3 | TRBD2 | many | TRBV5-1
TGTGCCAGCAGTTACTCGGACTGGAGCGAGCAGTACTTC | CASSYSDWSEQYF | TRBJ2-7 | NA | NA | TRBV6-5
TGTGCCATCTCATACGGGGTGGGGTACGAGCAGTACTTC | CAISYGVGYEQYF | TRBJ2-7 | NA | few | TRBV10-3
TGTGCCAGCAGCCAAGCTGGAAATAACTATGGCTACACCTTC | CASSQAGNNYGYTF | TRBJ1-2 | NA | many | TRBV3-1
TGTGCCTGGAATGCGGGACAGACAGATACGCAGTATTTT | CAWNAGQTDTQYF | TRBJ2-3 | NA | NA | TRBV30
TGCGCCAGCAGCTTGCGACAGGGGGCCGACGAGCAGTTCTTC | CASSLRQGADEQFF | TRBJ2-1 | TRBD1 | many | TRBV5-1
TGTGCCAGCAGTCGTGACAGGGGGAGTGGCTACACCTTC | CASSRDRGSGYTF | TRBJ1-2 | TRBD1 | many | TRBV27
TGTGCCAGCAGCAGACTAGCGGGGACAGATACGCAGTATTTT | CASSRLAGTDTQYF | TRBJ2-3 | TRBD2 | many | TRBV7-6
TGTGCCTGGAATCCACGACAGAACACTGAAGCTTTCTTT | CAWNPRQNTEAFF | TRBJ1-1 | NA | many | TRBV30